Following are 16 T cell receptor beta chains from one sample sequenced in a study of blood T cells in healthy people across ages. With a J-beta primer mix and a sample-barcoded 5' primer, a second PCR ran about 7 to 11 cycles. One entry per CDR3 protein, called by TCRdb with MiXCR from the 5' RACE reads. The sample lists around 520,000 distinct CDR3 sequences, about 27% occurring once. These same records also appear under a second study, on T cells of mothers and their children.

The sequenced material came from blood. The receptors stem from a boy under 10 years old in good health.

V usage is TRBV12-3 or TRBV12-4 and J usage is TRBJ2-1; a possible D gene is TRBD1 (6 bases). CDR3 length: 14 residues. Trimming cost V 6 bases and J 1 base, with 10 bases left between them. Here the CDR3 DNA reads TGTGCCAGCAGCTCTGACAGGTCCTACAATGAGCAGTTCTTC. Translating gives CASSSDRSYNEQFF.

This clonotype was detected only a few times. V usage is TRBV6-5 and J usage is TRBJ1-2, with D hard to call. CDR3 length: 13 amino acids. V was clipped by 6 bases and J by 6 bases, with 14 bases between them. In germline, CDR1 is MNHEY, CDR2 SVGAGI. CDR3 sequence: CASSFSGWDGYTF. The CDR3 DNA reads TGTGCCAGCAGCTTCTCGGGGTGGGATGGCTACACCTTC.

CDR3 bases: TGCGCCAGCAGCTTGGGACAGGGGCTATTCTATGGCTACACCTTC. This codes for CASSLGQGLFYGYTF. The chain combines TRBV5-1 with TRBJ1-2; TRBD1 agrees at 8 bases. Germline V gene lookup returns CDR1 SGHRS and CDR2 YFSETQ. This CDR3 comprises 15 residues. The trim removed 0 bases at V and 4 bases at J, leaving 5 bases unmatched.

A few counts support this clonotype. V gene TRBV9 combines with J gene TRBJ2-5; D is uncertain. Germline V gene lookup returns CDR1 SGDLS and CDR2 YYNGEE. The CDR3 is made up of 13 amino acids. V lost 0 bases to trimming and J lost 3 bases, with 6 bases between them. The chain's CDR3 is CASSVAIEETQYF. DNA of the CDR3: TGTGCCAGCAGCGTAGCTATTGAAGAGACCCAGTACTTC.

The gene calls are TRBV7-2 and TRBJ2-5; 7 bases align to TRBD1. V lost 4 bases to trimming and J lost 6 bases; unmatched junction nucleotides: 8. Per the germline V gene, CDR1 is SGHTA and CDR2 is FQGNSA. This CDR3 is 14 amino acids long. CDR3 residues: CASSSTGLSQTQYF. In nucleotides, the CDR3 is TGTGCCAGCAGCTCGACAGGGCTCTCCCAGACCCAGTACTTC.

The CDR3 DNA reads as TGTGCCAGCAGTTACCCCCCTAGCGGGGCTTTAGAGACCCAGTACTTC. Its protein is CASSYPPSGALETQYF. The genes are TRBV6-6 and TRBJ2-5, with 9 nucleotides matching TRBD2. Germline V gives CDR1 MNHNY, CDR2 SVGAGI (reference sequence). CDR3 length equals 16 residues. Trimming removed 2 bases from V and 4 bases from J; junction bases left unmatched: 8.

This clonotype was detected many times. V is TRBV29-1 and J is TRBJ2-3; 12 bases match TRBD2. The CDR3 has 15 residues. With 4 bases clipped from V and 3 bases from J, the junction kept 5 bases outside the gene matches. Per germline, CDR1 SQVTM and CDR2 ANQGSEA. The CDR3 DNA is TGCAGCGTTGCCACCGGGACTAGCGGGACAGATACGCAGTATTTT. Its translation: CSVATGTSGTDTQYF.

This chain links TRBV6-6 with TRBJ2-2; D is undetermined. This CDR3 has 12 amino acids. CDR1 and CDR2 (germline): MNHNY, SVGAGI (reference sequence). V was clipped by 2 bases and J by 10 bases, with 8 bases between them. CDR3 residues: CASSYLTSELFF. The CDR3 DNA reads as TGTGCCAGCAGTTACCTGACATCGGAGCTGTTTTTT.

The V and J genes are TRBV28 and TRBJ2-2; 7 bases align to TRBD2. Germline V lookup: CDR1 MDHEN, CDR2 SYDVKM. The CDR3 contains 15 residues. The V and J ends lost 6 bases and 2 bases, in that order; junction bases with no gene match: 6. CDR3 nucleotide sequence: TGTGCCAGCAGGCCGGGACTACCTAACACCGGGGAGCTGTTTTTT. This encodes CASRPGLPNTGELFF. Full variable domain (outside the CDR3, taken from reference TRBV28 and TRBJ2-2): DVKVTQSSRYLVKRTGEKVFLECVQDMDHENMFWYRQDPGLGLRLIYFSYDVKMKEKGDIPEGYSVSREKKERFSLILESASTNQTSMYLCASRPGLPNTGELFFGEGSRLTVL.

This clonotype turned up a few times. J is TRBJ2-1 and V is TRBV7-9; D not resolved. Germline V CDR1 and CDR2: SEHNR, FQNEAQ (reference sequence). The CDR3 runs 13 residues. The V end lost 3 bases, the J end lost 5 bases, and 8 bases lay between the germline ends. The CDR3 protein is CASSFVPNNEQFF. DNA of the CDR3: TGTGCCAGCAGCTTTGTGCCCAACAATGAGCAGTTCTTC.

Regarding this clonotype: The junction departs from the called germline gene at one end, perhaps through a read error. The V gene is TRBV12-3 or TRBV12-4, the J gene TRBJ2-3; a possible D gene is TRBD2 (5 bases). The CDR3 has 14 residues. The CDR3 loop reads CVSSPDWGTDTQYF. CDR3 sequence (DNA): TGTGTCAGCAGTCCGGACTGGGGCACAGATACGCAGTATTTT.

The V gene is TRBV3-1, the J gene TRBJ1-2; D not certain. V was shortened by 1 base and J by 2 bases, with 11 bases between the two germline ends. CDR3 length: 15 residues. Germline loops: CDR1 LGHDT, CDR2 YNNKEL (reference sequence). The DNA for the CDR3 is TGTGCCAGCAGCCAAGTCTTCCGGGAAAACTATGGCTACACCTTC. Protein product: CASSQVFRENYGYTF.

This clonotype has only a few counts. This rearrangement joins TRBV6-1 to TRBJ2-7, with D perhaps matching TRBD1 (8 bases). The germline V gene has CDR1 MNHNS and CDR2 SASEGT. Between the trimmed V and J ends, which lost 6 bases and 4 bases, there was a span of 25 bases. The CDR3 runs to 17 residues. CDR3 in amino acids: CASSPQGGGWIMYEQYF. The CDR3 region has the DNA TGTGCCAGCAGCCCACAGGGGGGGGGCTGGATCATGTACGAGCAGTACTTC.

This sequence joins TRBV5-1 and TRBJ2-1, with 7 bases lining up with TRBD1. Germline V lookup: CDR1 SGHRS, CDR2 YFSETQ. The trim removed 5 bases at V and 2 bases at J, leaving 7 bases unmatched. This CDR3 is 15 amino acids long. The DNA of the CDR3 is TGCGCCAGCAGACTTTCGGGACAGACCTACAATGAGCAGTTCTTC. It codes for CASRLSGQTYNEQFF.

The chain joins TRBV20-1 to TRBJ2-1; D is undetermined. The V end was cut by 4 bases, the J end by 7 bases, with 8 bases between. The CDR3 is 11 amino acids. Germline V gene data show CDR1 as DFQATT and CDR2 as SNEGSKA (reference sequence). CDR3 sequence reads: CSAMVGNEQFF. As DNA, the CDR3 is TGCAGTGCTATGGTTGGGAATGAGCAGTTCTTC.

DNA for the CDR3: TGTGCCAGCAGTTTATCTTCAGGGTCTGGAAACACCATATATTTT. Its protein is CASSLSSGSGNTIYF. The rearrangement uses TRBV27 and TRBJ1-3; a possible D gene is TRBD1 (5 bases). The CDR3 is 15 amino acids. The germline V and J ends were trimmed by 0 bases and 1 base, with 7 bases remaining between them. CDR1 MNHEY and CDR2 SMNVEV come from the germline V gene (reference sequence).